The clone carrying this T cell receptor beta chain was counted once. Its antigen remains unidentified. V lost 3 bases and J 3 bases, leaving 1 base between the germline ends. The CDR3 runs to 11 residues. CDR1 and CDR2 (germline): SGHDT, YYEEEE. These data come from a study of vaccination effects on CD4 cells after COVID-19. Findings and limits, study-wide: Convalescent patients were scarce in the study, and it lacked early post-infection timepoints.

Assay used: immunoSEQ multiplex PCR; TCRdb lists only in-frame clones, some missing. Of around 71,000 clones in the sample, roughly 72% were seen once. Before any sequencing was done, the ViraFEST assay used viral peptide pools to expand antigen-specific CD4+ T cells. At the end of 10 days of culture, CD4+ T cells were isolated. Recipients of the vaccine had no prior SARS-CoV-2 infection and negative nucleocapsid antibodies. It was on days 3 and 7 that half the medium was replaced with IL-2 medium. The chain joins TRBV5-6 to TRBJ2-1; D remains ambiguous. The source is a human donor who received a COVID-19 vaccine. Sequencing used CD4+ T cells from PBMCs cultured with HCoV-OC43 spike peptides, obtained before COVID-19 vaccination. Subset denoted: HCoV-OC43 spike overlapping peptide pool stimulation. The CDR3 nucleotides are TGTGCCAGCAGCTACTACAATGAGCAGTTCTTC. Translated, it gives CASSYYNEQFF.